This entry lists 20 T cell receptor beta chains sequenced from one sample in a study of cytomegalovirus exposure and HLA in healthy donors. PCR used 60 Vbeta primers and 13 Jbeta primers. The data were produced by immunoSEQ multiplex PCR, yet TCRdb's version contains in-frame clones alone and is incomplete. Here the sample spans 120,000 or so clones, 80% being singletons. Specimen: PBMCs. Every receptor here comes from a young man in good health and CMV-seropositive.

The V and J genes are TRBV29-1 and TRBJ1-1; TRBD1 aligns across 7 bases. Germline V gene sequence: CDR1 SQVTM, CDR2 ANQGSEA. This CDR3 contains 13 residues. J lost 2 bases, V lost 7 bases, and 7 bases had no gene match. In DNA, the CDR3 is TGCAGCGGGTGGGACAGCACCAACACTGAAGCTTTCTTT. Translated, it gives CSGWDSTNTEAFF.

The V and J genes are TRBV19 and TRBJ2-5, with 10 bases aligning to TRBD2. V dropped 6 bases and J dropped 2; count of bases not matched to a gene: 6. This CDR3 spans 15 amino acids. The germline V gene has CDR1 LNHDA and CDR2 SQIVND (reference sequence). This CDR3 is CASRTSGEMQETQYF. The DNA of the CDR3 is TGTGCCAGTAGAACTAGCGGGGAAATGCAAGAGACCCAGTACTTC.

The V gene is TRBV6-1, the J gene TRBJ1-2; D may be TRBD1 (5 bases). The CDR3 contains 13 residues. Trimming stripped 4 bases from V and 8 bases from J, with 14 bases between. Looked up from germline, CDR1 is MNHNS and CDR2 is SASEGT. Written as DNA, the CDR3 is TGTGCCAGCAGTGTAGGGCAGGGTGCGGGCTACACCTTC. Protein sequence: CASSVGQGAGYTF.

V usage is TRBV5-1 and J usage is TRBJ1-1; 7 positions match TRBD1. J lost 10 bases, V lost 0 bases, and 6 bases had no gene match. CDR1 SGHRS and CDR2 YFSETQ come from the germline V gene. The CDR3 covers 13 residues. The CDR3 loop is CASSLGDSHGAFF. As DNA, the CDR3 is TGCGCCAGCAGCTTGGGGGACAGTCATGGAGCTTTCTTT.

The genes are TRBV6-5 and TRBJ1-2; possible D gene TRBD1, 5 bases. V gave up 2 bases and J gave up 2 bases, with 12 bases separating them. CDR3 size: 15 residues. From germline, CDR1 is MNHEY and CDR2 SVGAGI. CDR3 nucleotide sequence: TGTGCCAGCAGTTACCAGGCAGGGCGCAACTATGGCTACACCTTC. The encoded protein is CASSYQAGRNYGYTF.

This clone has just one count. J is TRBJ2-7 and V is TRBV7-9; no definite D call. Trimming pared 4 bases from V and 6 bases from J, leaving 16 bases between. CDR3 length equals 14 residues. Germline V lookup: CDR1 SEHNR, CDR2 FQNEAQ (reference sequence). DNA of the CDR3: TGTGCCAGCAGCTCCGGGTTCGAGCCCGGCGAGCAGTACTTC. It yields the protein CASSSGFEPGEQYF.

The J gene is TRBJ2-3, the V gene TRBV6-1; D is unclear. The CDR3 extends over 14 amino acids. Trimming shortened V by 7 bases and J by 0 bases, and 11 bases separated the two germline ends. CDR1 is MNHNS, CDR2 SASEGT, per germline. The CDR3 nucleotides read TGTGCCAGCAAACTGATGGTAAGCACAGATACGCAGTATTTT. Residues: CASKLMVSTDTQYF.

The V and J genes are TRBV30 and TRBJ2-7, with D possibly being TRBD1 (6 bases). This CDR3 is built from 13 residues. Germline V CDR1 and CDR2: GTSNPN, SVGIG (reference sequence). Trimming cost V 3 bases and J 9 bases, with 18 bases left between them. CDR3: CAWRQTGSVGQYF. The CDR3, as DNA: TGTGCCTGGAGACAAACAGGGAGTGTTGGGCAGTACTTC.

The chain is built from TRBV6-5 and TRBJ1-1; D is perhaps TRBD1 (5 bases). V lost 10 bases, J lost 5 bases, and 11 bases lay in between. Germline V gene lookup returns CDR1 MNHEY and CDR2 SVGAGI. This CDR3 is built from 11 residues. The CDR3 loop reads CATGGETEAFF. The CDR3 nucleotides read TGTGCCACCGGGGGAGAGACTGAAGCTTTCTTT.

This clone was found a few times. The chain has TRBV6-1 and TRBJ1-2, with D maybe TRBD1 (5 bases). The CDR3 loop spans 12 amino acids. Trimming took 8 bases from V and 7 from J, leaving 14 bases between them. Germline-derived CDR1 and CDR2 are MNHNS and SASEGT. For the CDR3, the DNA is TGTGCCAGCGGTCAGGGATGGGTTGGCTACACCTTC. It is translated as CASGQGWVGYTF.

This clone appeared a few times. Other DNA sequences in the same sample also yield this CDR3. The rearrangement joins TRBV20-1 to TRBJ2-5; D is undetermined. Judging by the DNA end, TRBJ2-7 fits better; the J call may be wrong. Germline V CDR1 and CDR2: DFQATT, SNEGSKA (reference sequence). This CDR3 contains 11 residues. The DNA for the CDR3 is TGCAGTGCTAGAGATAGCTACGAGCAGTACTTC. It translates to CSARDSYEQYF.

The rearrangement uses TRBV6-5 and TRBJ1-2; TRBD1 matches at 9 bases. The CDR3 has 14 residues. Losses at the gene ends were 5 bases for V and 5 bases for J; bases not matched to a gene: 6. CDR1 and CDR2 from the germline V gene are MNHEY and SVGAGI. CDR3 amino acids: CASSHRGLGYGYTF. As DNA, the CDR3 is TGTGCCAGCAGTCACAGGGGGCTGGGGTATGGCTACACCTTC.

V usage is TRBV5-8 and J usage is TRBJ1-5; 10 nucleotides align to TRBD1. Germline assignment: CDR1 SGHTS and CDR2 YDEGEE. CDR3 length equals 16 residues. Losses at the gene ends were 4 bases for V and 7 bases for J; bases not matched to a gene: 11. CDR3 loop: CASSHPVDRGDQPQHF. For the CDR3, the DNA is TGTGCCAGCAGCCACCCCGTGGACAGGGGGGACCAGCCCCAGCATTTT.

This chain connects TRBV29-1 to TRBJ1-3; D may be TRBD1 (5 bases). Germline V gives CDR1 SQVTM, CDR2 ANQGSEA. The V end was cut by 2 bases, the J end by 2 bases, with 7 bases between. The CDR3 runs to 13 residues. The CDR3 sequence: CSVESRAGNTIYF. The CDR3 bases are TGCAGCGTTGAAAGCAGGGCTGGAAACACCATATATTTT.

The chain combines TRBV5-5 with TRBJ2-7; 7 positions agree with TRBD1. From germline, CDR1 is SGHKS and CDR2 YYEKEE (reference sequence). This CDR3 spans 14 amino acids. V was clipped by 4 bases and J by 2 bases; unmatched bases: 6. DNA for the CDR3: TGTGCCAGCAGCCCGAGGACAGGACCCTACGAGCAGTACTTC. As protein: CASSPRTGPYEQYF. The variable domain in full, completed from reference TRBV5-5 and TRBJ2-7, reads DAGVTQSPTHLIKTRGQQVTLRCSPISGHKSVSWYQQVLGQGPQFIFQYYEKEERGRGNFPDRFSARQFPNYSSELNVNALLLGDSALYLCASSPRTGPYEQYFGPGTRLTVT.

The gene calls are TRBV15 and TRBJ1-1; TRBD1 aligns across 8 bases. Per germline, CDR1 LNHNV and CDR2 YYDKDF (reference sequence). This CDR3 is 15 amino acids long. V was pared by 3 bases and J by 1 base, with 4 bases of the junction left unmatched. CDR3 coding DNA: TGTGCCACCAGCAGGGCCGGGACAGGGAACACTGAAGCTTTCTTT. Protein product: CATSRAGTGNTEAFF.

The V call is TRBV5-6, the J call TRBJ1-6; perhaps TRBD1 as D (5 bases). Germline CDR1 SGHDT, CDR2 YYEEEE. With 7 bases removed from V and 8 bases from J, the gap between germline ends came to 22 bases. The CDR3 length is 16 residues. This chain's CDR3 is CASGGTWMGGDSPLHF. The CDR3 DNA reads TGTGCCAGCGGCGGAACGTGGATGGGGGGGGATTCACCCCTCCACTTT.

The chain joins TRBV29-1 to TRBJ2-5; D ambiguous. The J call is uncertain, as TRBJ2-7 better fits the DNA end. This CDR3 is built from 12 residues. Per the germline V gene, CDR1 is SQVTM and CDR2 is ANQGSEA. The CDR3 DNA reads as TGCAGCGTTGACCCCTGCTCCTACGAGCAGTACTTC. Translation: CSVDPCSYEQYF.

The rearrangement uses TRBV11-2 and TRBJ1-1, with D hard to call. Germline V CDR1 and CDR2: SGHAT, FQNNGV. This CDR3 has 16 amino acids. V lost 5 bases, J lost 0 bases, and 16 bases lay in between. Here the CDR3 reads CASSNPEQNLNTEAFF. Written as DNA, the CDR3 is TGTGCCAGCAGCAATCCCGAACAGAATCTGAACACTGAAGCTTTCTTT.

The rearrangement links TRBV4-1 to TRBJ1-2, with D possibly matching TRBD1 (6 bases). In germline, CDR1 is MGHRA, CDR2 YSYEKL. This CDR3 region has 15 residues. Trimming cost V 3 bases and J 2 bases, with 13 bases left between them. The CDR3 sequence is CASSQEWTVNYGYTF. CDR3 in DNA: TGCGCCAGCAGCCAGGAATGGACAGTGAACTATGGCTACACCTTC.